A selection of T cell receptor beta chains follows, all from one sample in a study of blood T cell repertoires in COVID-19. Libraries were prepared by immunoSEQ multiplex PCR; TCRdb keeps only in-frame clonotypes and omits some of them. The profile covers around 60,000 clones, with about 75% appearing a single time and about 34% taken by the ten largest. Material: peripheral blood. These receptors were taken from a human donor in a cohort sampled during active COVID-19. CDR3s include the opening cysteine and the closing phenylalanine or tryptophan. The order of the fields is V gene, D gene, clone size, J gene, CDR3 length, CDR3 DNA, CDR3 protein. A D gene is named only where the DNA matches it firmly. Rows give clone size only sometimes, using once, few, many, or a class for an expanded clone.

v_gene: TRBV6-6; d_gene: TRBD1; abundance: -; j_gene: TRBJ1-5; len: 14; CDR3nt: TGTGCCAGCGGCCCCACAGGGGGAAGCCAGCCCCAGCATTTT; CDR3aa: CASGPTGGSQPQHF
v_gene: TRBV7-8; d_gene: -; abundance: -; j_gene: TRBJ1-1; len: 15; CDR3nt: TGTGCCAGCAGCTTAGGATCAGGGCAGGGAACTGAAGCTTTCTTT; CDR3aa: CASSLGSGQGTEAFF
v_gene: TRBV10-3; d_gene: -; abundance: -; j_gene: TRBJ1-5; len: 15; CDR3nt: TGTGCCATCACAAGTGTGGGACTGACCAATCAGCCCCAGCATTTT; CDR3aa: CAITSVGLTNQPQHF
v_gene: TRBV11-2; d_gene: TRBD2; abundance: once; j_gene: TRBJ2-7; len: 16; CDR3nt: TGTGCCAGCAGCTTTGTTAGCGGGGGCCGGAGGCTCGAGCAGTACTTC; CDR3aa: CASSFVSGGRRLEQYF
v_gene: TRBV5-1; d_gene: TRBD1; abundance: -; j_gene: TRBJ2-3; len: 15; CDR3nt: TGCGCCAGCAGCTTGGGACAGGGGATCACAGATACGCAGTATTTT; CDR3aa: CASSLGQGITDTQYF
v_gene: TRBV6-4; d_gene: TRBD2; abundance: few; j_gene: TRBJ2-2; len: 14; CDR3nt: TGTGCCAGCCGGGGGGGCTCGAACACCGGGGAGCTGTTTTTT; CDR3aa: CASRGGSNTGELFF
v_gene: TRBV5-1; d_gene: TRBD2; abundance: -; j_gene: TRBJ2-7; len: 17; CDR3nt: TGCGCCAGCAGCTTGGGTACTAGCGGGCTAAGCTCCTACGAGCAGTACTTC; CDR3aa: CASSLGTSGLSSYEQYF
v_gene: TRBV12-5; d_gene: TRBD1; abundance: many; j_gene: TRBJ2-6; len: 17; CDR3nt: TGTGCTAGTGGTGGACAGGGTTGGGTGGCTGGGGCCAACGTCCTGACTTTC; CDR3aa: CASGGQGWVAGANVLTF
v_gene: TRBV2; d_gene: TRBD2; abundance: -; j_gene: TRBJ2-1; len: 15; CDR3nt: TGTGCCAGCAGTGATGTAGCGGGCTCCTACAATGAGCAGTTCTTC; CDR3aa: CASSDVAGSYNEQFF
v_gene: TRBV11-2; d_gene: -; abundance: -; j_gene: TRBJ1-1; len: 14; CDR3nt: TGTGCCAGCCTTCCAGCGGGGTTGCGCACTGAAGCTTTCTTT; CDR3aa: CASLPAGLRTEAFF
v_gene: TRBV5-5; d_gene: -; abundance: -; j_gene: TRBJ2-1; len: 17; CDR3nt: TGTGCCAGCAGCTATATCACCGGGACTTTCGAACTCCGTGAGCAGTTCTTC; CDR3aa: CASSYITGTFELREQFF
v_gene: TRBV10-1; d_gene: -; abundance: -; j_gene: TRBJ1-6; len: 15; CDR3nt: TGCGCCAGCACTGGAGTCTCCGTTTATAATTCACCCCTCCACTTT; CDR3aa: CASTGVSVYNSPLHF
v_gene: TRBV30; d_gene: -; abundance: many; j_gene: TRBJ1-5; len: 16; CDR3nt: TGTGCCTGGAGTGTACGGGGGGCCCTTAGCAATCAGCCCCAGCATTTT; CDR3aa: CAWSVRGALSNQPQHF
v_gene: TRBV9; d_gene: -; abundance: -; j_gene: TRBJ2-2; len: 14; CDR3nt: TGTGCCAGCAGCGTACAGGCGAACACCGGGGAGCTGTTTTTT; CDR3aa: CASSVQANTGELFF
v_gene: TRBV18; d_gene: TRBD1; abundance: -; j_gene: TRBJ2-7; len: 13; CDR3nt: TGTGCCAGCTCACCAACAGGGGCCCACGAGCAGTACTTC; CDR3aa: CASSPTGAHEQYF
v_gene: TRBV11-2; d_gene: TRBD1; abundance: -; j_gene: TRBJ1-2; len: 17; CDR3nt: TGTGCCAGCAGCTTAGATCTCCGGGACAGGGGCGCCTATGGCTACACCTTC; CDR3aa: CASSLDLRDRGAYGYTF
v_gene: TRBV27; d_gene: TRBD2; abundance: -; j_gene: TRBJ2-2; len: 13; CDR3nt: TGTGCCAGCAGGACTAGCTCGAGCGGGGAGCTGTTTTTT; CDR3aa: CASRTSSSGELFF
v_gene: TRBV28; d_gene: -; abundance: -; j_gene: TRBJ1-6; len: 15; CDR3nt: TGTGCCAGCAGTTCCCTGACAGGAAAGGGCTCACCCCTCCACTTT; CDR3aa: CASSSLTGKGSPLHF
v_gene: TRBV9; d_gene: TRBD1; abundance: few; j_gene: TRBJ1-2; len: 15; CDR3nt: TGTGCCAGCAGCCCGCGGGACAGGGACATGAGAGGCTACACCTTC; CDR3aa: CASSPRDRDMRGYTF
v_gene: TRBV6-1; d_gene: -; abundance: -; j_gene: TRBJ1-2; len: 15; CDR3nt: TGTGCCAGCAGTGAAGCTTTTGGGGCCCGAGGAGGCTACACCTTC; CDR3aa: CASSEAFGARGGYTF
v_gene: TRBV7-9; d_gene: -; abundance: -; j_gene: TRBJ1-1; len: 12; CDR3nt: TGTGCCAGCAGTCCTCAGGGTGATGAAGCTTTCTTT; CDR3aa: CASSPQGDEAFF
v_gene: TRBV6-5; d_gene: -; abundance: -; j_gene: TRBJ2-5; len: 12; CDR3nt: TGTGCCAGCAGCCCCCGGGGTGAGACCCAGTACTTC; CDR3aa: CASSPRGETQYF
v_gene: TRBV5-1; d_gene: -; abundance: -; j_gene: TRBJ1-4; len: 14; CDR3nt: TGCGCCAGCAGCTCAGGGAGGGGATATGAAAAACTGTTTTTT; CDR3aa: CASSSGRGYEKLFF
v_gene: TRBV7-8; d_gene: TRBD1; abundance: -; j_gene: TRBJ1-2; len: 14; CDR3nt: TGTGCCAGCAGCTCACGACAGGGGTTGGATGGCTACACCTTC; CDR3aa: CASSSRQGLDGYTF
v_gene: TRBV15; d_gene: -; abundance: -; j_gene: TRBJ2-6; len: 19; CDR3nt: TGTGCCACCAGCAGAGACTGGGGCAACCAGGGCTCTGGGGCCAACGTCCTGACTTTC; CDR3aa: CATSRDWGNQGSGANVLTF
v_gene: TRBV6-2/TRBV6-3; d_gene: TRBD2; abundance: -; j_gene: TRBJ2-1; len: 12; CDR3nt: TGTGCCAGCAGTTTTAACCGCGGGAGGCAGTTCTTC; CDR3aa: CASSFNRGRQFF
v_gene: TRBV7-2; d_gene: -; abundance: -; j_gene: TRBJ1-1; len: 16; CDR3nt: TGTGCCAGCAGCCCTCGGGGCGGGACTCTGAACACTGAAGCTTTCTTT; CDR3aa: CASSPRGGTLNTEAFF
v_gene: TRBV3-1/TRBV3-2; d_gene: TRBD2; abundance: -; j_gene: TRBJ2-3; len: 16; CDR3nt: TGTGCCAGCAGCCAAGATCGAACGGCTAGCGGGGATACGCAGTATTTT; CDR3aa: CASSQDRTASGDTQYF
v_gene: TRBV4-2; d_gene: -; abundance: -; j_gene: TRBJ1-2; len: 14; CDR3nt: TGTGCCAGCAGCCAAGTCGGGTTAAACTATGGCTACACCTTC; CDR3aa: CASSQVGLNYGYTF
v_gene: TRBV18; d_gene: TRBD1; abundance: -; j_gene: TRBJ2-5; len: 14; CDR3nt: TGTGCCAGCTCACCGGACAGGGGGGGAGAGACCCAGTACTTC; CDR3aa: CASSPDRGGETQYF
v_gene: TRBV27; d_gene: TRBD2; abundance: -; j_gene: TRBJ2-1; len: 16; CDR3nt: TGTGCCAGCAGCCACGGACTAGCGGGGGCCTACAATGAGCAGTTCTTC; CDR3aa: CASSHGLAGAYNEQFF
v_gene: TRBV6-6; d_gene: TRBD1; abundance: -; j_gene: TRBJ2-5; len: 12; CDR3nt: TGTGCCGCCGAGGGACAGGGAGAGACCCAGTACTTC; CDR3aa: CAAEGQGETQYF
v_gene: TRBV5-6; d_gene: TRBD1; abundance: -; j_gene: TRBJ2-2; len: 16; CDR3nt: TGTGCCAGCAGCTCTACGACAGGGTTAAACACCGGGGAGCTGTTTTTT; CDR3aa: CASSSTTGLNTGELFF
v_gene: TRBV28; d_gene: TRBD1; abundance: few; j_gene: TRBJ1-5; len: 15; CDR3nt: TGTGCCAGCAGTTCCACCGGGACAGGGTATCAGCCCCAGCATTTT; CDR3aa: CASSSTGTGYQPQHF
v_gene: TRBV28; d_gene: -; abundance: once; j_gene: TRBJ2-5; len: 15; CDR3nt: TGTGCCAGCAGTCCCACTCAGACCCGGAGGGAGACCCAGTACTTC; CDR3aa: CASSPTQTRRETQYF
v_gene: TRBV18; d_gene: -; abundance: -; j_gene: TRBJ2-7; len: 14; CDR3nt: TGTGCCAGCTCAACGGGGGAAGGTCCCTACGAGCAGTACTTC; CDR3aa: CASSTGEGPYEQYF
v_gene: TRBV27; d_gene: -; abundance: -; j_gene: TRBJ1-1; len: 13; CDR3nt: TGTGCCAGCAGGACGGAGGGTGGGACTGAAGCTTTCTTT; CDR3aa: CASRTEGGTEAFF
v_gene: TRBV19; d_gene: -; abundance: -; j_gene: TRBJ1-3; len: 15; CDR3nt: TGTGCCAGTAGTATAGCCAAACTATCTGGAAACACCATATATTTT; CDR3aa: CASSIAKLSGNTIYF
v_gene: TRBV5-4; d_gene: TRBD1; abundance: -; j_gene: TRBJ2-3; len: 15; CDR3nt: TGTGCCAGCAGCTTGGGGGACAGGGATACGGGTACGCAGTATTTT; CDR3aa: CASSLGDRDTGTQYF
v_gene: TRBV5-4; d_gene: -; abundance: -; j_gene: TRBJ2-7; len: 15; CDR3nt: TGTGCCAGCAGCTTAGGGGGGACAGACTCCTACGAGCAGTACTTC; CDR3aa: CASSLGGTDSYEQYF
v_gene: TRBV18; d_gene: -; abundance: -; j_gene: TRBJ1-5; len: 15; CDR3nt: TGTGCCAGCTCACCACGCTCGGGGAGGAATCAGCCCCAGCATTTT; CDR3aa: CASSPRSGRNQPQHF
v_gene: TRBV6-6; d_gene: -; abundance: -; j_gene: TRBJ2-4; len: 13; CDR3nt: TGTGCCAGCAGACCCGGGGACAAAAACATTCAGTACTTC; CDR3aa: CASRPGDKNIQYF
v_gene: TRBV3-1/TRBV3-2; d_gene: TRBD2; abundance: -; j_gene: TRBJ2-1; len: 16; CDR3nt: TGTGCCAGCAGCCAATGGGCTAGCGGAACCTACAATGAGCAGTTCTTC; CDR3aa: CASSQWASGTYNEQFF
v_gene: TRBV15; d_gene: -; abundance: -; j_gene: TRBJ2-6; len: 17; CDR3nt: TGTGCCACCAGCGGAGGGCATCCAGGGGCCGGGGCCAACGTCCTGACTTTC; CDR3aa: CATSGGHPGAGANVLTF
v_gene: TRBV6-6; d_gene: TRBD2; abundance: -; j_gene: TRBJ2-7; len: 14; CDR3nt: TGTGCCAGCAGAGCTAGCGGGGGCACCTACGAGCAGTACTTC; CDR3aa: CASRASGGTYEQYF
v_gene: TRBV6-6; d_gene: TRBD2; abundance: -; j_gene: TRBJ2-2; len: 13; CDR3nt: TGTGCCAGCAGTTCCGCGGGGGGGCGGGAGCTGTTTTTT; CDR3aa: CASSSAGGRELFF
v_gene: TRBV7-2; d_gene: -; abundance: -; j_gene: TRBJ2-7; len: 15; CDR3nt: TGTGCCAGCAGCCCGACAGGCGAGAGCTCCTACGAGCAGTACTTC; CDR3aa: CASSPTGESSYEQYF
v_gene: TRBV7-6; d_gene: TRBD1; abundance: -; j_gene: TRBJ1-1; len: 16; CDR3nt: TGTGCCAGCAGCTCAGACAGGGCTGGGGTGAACACTGAAGCTTTCTTT; CDR3aa: CASSSDRAGVNTEAFF
v_gene: TRBV27; d_gene: -; abundance: -; j_gene: TRBJ2-7; len: 15; CDR3nt: TGTGCCAGCAGCTCCGCGGTGGACTTGGGCTACGAGCAGTACTTC; CDR3aa: CASSSAVDLGYEQYF
v_gene: TRBV6-4; d_gene: -; abundance: -; j_gene: TRBJ2-2; len: 15; CDR3nt: TGTGCCAGCAGTTTAGTAGCGTCCCGCACCGGGGAGCTGTTTTTT; CDR3aa: CASSLVASRTGELFF
v_gene: TRBV11-2; d_gene: TRBD2; abundance: -; j_gene: TRBJ2-5; len: 16; CDR3nt: TGTGCCAGCAGCCTCAGACTAGCGGGAGGGCAAGAGACCCAGTACTTC; CDR3aa: CASSLRLAGGQETQYF
v_gene: TRBV2; d_gene: TRBD2; abundance: -; j_gene: TRBJ2-5; len: 14; CDR3nt: TGTGCCAGCAGTGCTGAGCGGGAGGGTGAGACCCAGTACTTC; CDR3aa: CASSAEREGETQYF